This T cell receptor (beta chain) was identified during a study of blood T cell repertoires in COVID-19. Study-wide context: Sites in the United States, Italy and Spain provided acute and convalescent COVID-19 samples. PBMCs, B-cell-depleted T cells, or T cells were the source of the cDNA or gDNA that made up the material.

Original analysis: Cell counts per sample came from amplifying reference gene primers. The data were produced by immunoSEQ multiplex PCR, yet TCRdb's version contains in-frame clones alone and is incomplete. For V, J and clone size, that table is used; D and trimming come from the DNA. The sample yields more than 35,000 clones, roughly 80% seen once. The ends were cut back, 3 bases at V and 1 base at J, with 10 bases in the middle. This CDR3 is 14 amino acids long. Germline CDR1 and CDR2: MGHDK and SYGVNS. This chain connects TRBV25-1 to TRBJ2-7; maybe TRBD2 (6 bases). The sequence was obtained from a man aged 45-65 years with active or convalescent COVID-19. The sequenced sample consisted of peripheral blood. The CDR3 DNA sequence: TGTGCCAGCAGTGAGTCAGGGACTTCCTACGAGCAGTACTTC. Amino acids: CASSESGTSYEQYF.